This passage covers 9 T cell receptor beta chains from one sample sequenced in a study of radiotherapy plus CTLA-4 blockade in lung cancer. Profiling relied on immunoSEQ multiplex PCR, and the TCRdb table lists in-frame clones only, not all of them. The sample lists approximately 48,000 clones, 84% occurring once. This material consisted of peripheral blood, taken from a patient treated with radiotherapy plus ipilimumab. These receptors all come from a human donor with non-small cell lung cancer whose response to radiotherapy plus ipilimumab could not be evaluated.

V and J are TRBV7-2 and TRBJ1-2; no reliable D call. The V gene's germline CDR1 is SGHTA and CDR2 FQGNSA. Trimming took 5 bases from V and 8 from J, leaving 9 bases between them. This CDR3 comprises 11 residues. The CDR3 DNA is TGTGCCAGCAGCCGGTACCCAGGCTACACCTTC. It codes for CASSRYPGYTF. Combining the CDR3 with reference TRBV7-2 and TRBJ1-2 gives the whole variable domain GAGVSQSPSNKVTEKGKDVELRCDPISGHTALYWYRQSLGQGLEFLIYFQGNSAPDKSGLPSDRFSAERTGGSVSTLTIQRTQQEDSAVYLCASSRYPGYTFGSGTRLTVV.

The V call is TRBV5-1, the J call TRBJ2-7; possible D gene TRBD1, 6 bases. From germline, CDR1 is SGHRS and CDR2 YFSETQ. The CDR3 runs to 13 residues. Deletions cut 4 bases from V and 3 bases from J, with 11 bases between. The CDR3 DNA reads TGCGCCAGCAGCACCGGGACATACTACGAGCAGTACTTC. It encodes CASSTGTYYEQYF.

The CDR3 nucleotides are TGTGCCAGCAGTGAGAGTTATACGCAGTATTTT. Its protein is CASSESYTQYF. The chain uses TRBV6-1 and TRBJ2-3; D is unresolved. Trimming took off 3 bases at V and 7 bases at J, with 5 bases between the two ends. The V gene's germline CDR1 is MNHNS and CDR2 SASEGT. There are 11 residues in the CDR3.

The chain links TRBV5-6 to TRBJ2-1; D might be TRBD2 (6 bases). CDR1 and CDR2 (germline): SGHDT, YYEEEE. The V end lost 0 bases, the J end lost 0 bases, and 10 bases lay between the germline ends. The CDR3 is 16 residues long. CDR3 bases: TGTGCCAGCAGCTTGGCCCTCGGGAGCTCCTACAATGAGCAGTTCTTC. Translating it yields CASSLALGSSYNEQFF.

This clone was detected only once. J is TRBJ1-2 and V is TRBV9; a weak D match, TRBD1 (5 bases). V lost 0 bases and J lost 3, with 9 bases in between. The length of the CDR3 is 14 residues. Germline CDR1 is SGDLS and CDR2 is YYNGEE. The CDR3: CASSVGEQDYGYTF. The DNA for the CDR3 is TGTGCCAGCAGCGTAGGGGAACAGGACTATGGCTACACCTTC.

The sample holds one count of this clone. V usage is TRBV7-9 and J usage is TRBJ2-7; 9 positions agree with TRBD1. V trimming: 1 base; J trimming: 2 bases; junction bases outside the gene matches: 3. CDR1 SEHNR and CDR2 FQNEAQ come from the germline V gene (reference sequence). The CDR3 contains 15 residues. CDR3 protein: CASSLDGQGTYEQYF. The CDR3 bases are TGTGCCAGCAGCTTAGACGGACAGGGGACCTACGAGCAGTACTTC.

There are a few counts of this clone. The rearrangement links TRBV10-3 to TRBJ2-7, with TRBD1 matching 8 bases. CDR3 length: 14 residues. Germline CDR1 is ENHRY and CDR2 is SYGVKD. J lost 0 bases, V lost 6 bases, and 4 bases had no gene match. Here the CDR3 DNA reads TGTGCCATCAGGGAGACAGGGGTCTCCTACGAGCAGTACTTC. Translating gives CAIRETGVSYEQYF.

This clone has a single count. The chain joins TRBV18 to TRBJ2-1; TRBD2 agrees at 7 bases. CDR3 size: 13 residues. V trimming: 6 bases; J trimming: 7 bases; junction bases outside the gene matches: 6. CDR1 is KGHSH, CDR2 LQKENI, per germline. The CDR3 reads CASSVRRENEQFF. In DNA, the CDR3 is TGTGCCAGCTCGGTACGGCGGGAGAATGAGCAGTTCTTC. Drawing the rest from reference TRBV18 and TRBJ2-1, the complete variable domain is NAGVMQNPRHLVRRRGQEARLRCSPMKGHSHVYWYRQLPEEGLKFMVYLQKENIIDESGMPKERFSAEFPKEGPSILRIQQVVRGDSAAYFCASSVRRENEQFFGPGTRLTVL.

The CDR3 region has the DNA TGTGCCAGCAGACCGGATACAGGGAGATACGAGCAGTACTTC. The encoded protein is CASRPDTGRYEQYF. The J gene is TRBJ2-7, the V gene TRBV27; D may be TRBD1 (6 bases). CDR1 MNHEY and CDR2 SMNVEV come from the germline V gene (reference sequence). V was clipped by 6 bases and J by 4 bases, with 16 bases between them. This CDR3 is built from 14 residues.